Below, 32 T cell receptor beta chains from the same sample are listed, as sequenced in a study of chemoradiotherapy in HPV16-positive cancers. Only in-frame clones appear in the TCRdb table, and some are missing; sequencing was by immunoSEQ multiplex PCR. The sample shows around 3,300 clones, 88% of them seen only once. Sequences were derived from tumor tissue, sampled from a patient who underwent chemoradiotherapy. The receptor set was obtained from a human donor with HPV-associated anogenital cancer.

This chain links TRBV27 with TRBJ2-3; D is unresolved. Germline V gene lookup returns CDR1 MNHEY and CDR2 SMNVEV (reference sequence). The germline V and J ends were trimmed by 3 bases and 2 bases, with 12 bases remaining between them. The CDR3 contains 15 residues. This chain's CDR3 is CASSFGSGHTDTQYF. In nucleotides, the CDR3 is TGTGCCAGCAGTTTTGGGTCAGGTCACACAGATACGCAGTATTTT.

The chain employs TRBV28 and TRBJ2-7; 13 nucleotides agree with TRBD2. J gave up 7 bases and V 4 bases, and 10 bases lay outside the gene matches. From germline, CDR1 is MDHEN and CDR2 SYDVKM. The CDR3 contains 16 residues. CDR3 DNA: TGTGCCAGCAGTTCCGTTGCCGGGACTAGCGGGAAAGAGCAGTACTTC. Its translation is CASSSVAGTSGKEQYF.

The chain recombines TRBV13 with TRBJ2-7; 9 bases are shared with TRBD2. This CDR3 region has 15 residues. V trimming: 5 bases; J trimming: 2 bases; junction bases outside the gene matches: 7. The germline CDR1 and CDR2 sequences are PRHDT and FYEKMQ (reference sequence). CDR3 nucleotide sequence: TGTGCCAGCAGCCCCCTGGGCGGGAGGGCCTACGAGCAGTACTTC. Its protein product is CASSPLGGRAYEQYF.

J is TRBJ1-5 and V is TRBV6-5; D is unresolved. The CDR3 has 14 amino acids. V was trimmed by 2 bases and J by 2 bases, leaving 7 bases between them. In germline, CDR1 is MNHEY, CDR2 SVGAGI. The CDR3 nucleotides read TGTGCCAGCAGTTACGCGAGAGGCAATCAGCCCCAGCATTTT. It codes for CASSYARGNQPQHF.

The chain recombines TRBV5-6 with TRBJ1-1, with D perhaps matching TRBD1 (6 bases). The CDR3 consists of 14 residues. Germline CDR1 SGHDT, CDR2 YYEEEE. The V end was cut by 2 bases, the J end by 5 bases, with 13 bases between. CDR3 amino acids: CASSLTGSGTEAFF. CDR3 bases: TGTGCCAGCAGCTTAACAGGGAGTGGGACTGAAGCTTTCTTT.

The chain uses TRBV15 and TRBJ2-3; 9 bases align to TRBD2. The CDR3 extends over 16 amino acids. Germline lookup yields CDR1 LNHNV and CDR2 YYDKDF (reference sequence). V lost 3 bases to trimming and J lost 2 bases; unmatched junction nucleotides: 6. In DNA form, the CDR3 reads TGTGCCACCAGCAGGGTAGCGGGAGAACACACAGATACGCAGTATTTT. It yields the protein CATSRVAGEHTDTQYF.

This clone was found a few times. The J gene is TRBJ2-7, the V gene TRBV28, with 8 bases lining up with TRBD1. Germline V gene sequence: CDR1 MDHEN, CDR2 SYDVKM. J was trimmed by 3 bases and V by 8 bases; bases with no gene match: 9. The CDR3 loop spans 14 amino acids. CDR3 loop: CASDSTGGIYEQYF. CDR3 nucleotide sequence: TGTGCCAGCGATTCTACAGGGGGGATCTACGAGCAGTACTTC.

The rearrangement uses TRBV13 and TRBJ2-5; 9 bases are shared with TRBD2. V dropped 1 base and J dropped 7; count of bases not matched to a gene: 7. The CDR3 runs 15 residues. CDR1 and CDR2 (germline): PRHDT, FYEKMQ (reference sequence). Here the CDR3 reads CASSLAVVREGTQYF. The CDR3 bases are TGTGCCAGCAGCTTAGCAGTAGTGCGGGAGGGGACCCAGTACTTC.

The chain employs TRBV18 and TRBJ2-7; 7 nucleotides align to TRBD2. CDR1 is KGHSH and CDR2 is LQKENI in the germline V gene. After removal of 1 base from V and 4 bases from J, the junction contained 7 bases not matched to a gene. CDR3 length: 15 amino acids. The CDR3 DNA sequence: TGTGCCAGCTCACCACGAGCCAGCGGGACGTACGAGCAGTACTTC. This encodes CASSPRASGTYEQYF.

The CDR3 loop is CARPGGEKLFF. The CDR3 DNA reads as TGTGCCCGCCCCGGGGGTGAAAAACTGTTTTTT. The chain recombines TRBV27 with TRBJ1-4; D is perhaps TRBD1 (5 bases). The CDR3 contains 11 residues. Germline loops: CDR1 MNHEY, CDR2 SMNVEV (reference sequence). V dropped 11 bases and J dropped 7 bases, with 11 bases sitting between them.

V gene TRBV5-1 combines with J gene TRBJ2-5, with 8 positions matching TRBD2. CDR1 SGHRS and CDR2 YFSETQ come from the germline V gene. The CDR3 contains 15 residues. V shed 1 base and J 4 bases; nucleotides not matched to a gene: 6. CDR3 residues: CASSLYSGTSETQYF. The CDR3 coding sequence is TGCGCCAGCAGCTTGTATAGCGGGACGTCAGAGACCCAGTACTTC.

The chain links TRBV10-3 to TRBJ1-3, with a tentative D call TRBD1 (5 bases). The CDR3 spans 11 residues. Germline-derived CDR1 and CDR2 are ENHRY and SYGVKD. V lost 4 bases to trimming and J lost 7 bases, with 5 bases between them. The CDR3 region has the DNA TGTGCCATCAGTGGGGGGAACACCATATATTTT. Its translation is CAISGGNTIYF.

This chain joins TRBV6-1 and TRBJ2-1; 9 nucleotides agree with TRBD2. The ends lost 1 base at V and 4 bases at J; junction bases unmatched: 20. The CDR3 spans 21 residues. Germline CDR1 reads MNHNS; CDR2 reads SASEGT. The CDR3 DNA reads TGTGCCAGCAGTGAAGAAGGTACTAGCGGGTTGCCCCGAAGAGGTTACAATGAGCAGTTCTTC. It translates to CASSEEGTSGLPRRGYNEQFF.

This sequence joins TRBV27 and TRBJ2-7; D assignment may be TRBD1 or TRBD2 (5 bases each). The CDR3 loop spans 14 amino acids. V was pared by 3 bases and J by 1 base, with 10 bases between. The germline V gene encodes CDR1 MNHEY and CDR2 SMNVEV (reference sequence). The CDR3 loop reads CASSFFGGSYEQYF. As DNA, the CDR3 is TGTGCCAGCAGTTTCTTTGGGGGATCCTACGAGCAGTACTTC.

This chain's CDR3 is CASSLGGGEAFF. The CDR3 coding sequence is TGTGCCAGCAGCTTAGGGGGGGGTGAAGCTTTCTTT. The V and J genes are TRBV7-9 and TRBJ1-1; D might be TRBD1 (5 bases). Germline V lookup: CDR1 SEHNR, CDR2 FQNEAQ (reference sequence). The V gene lost 1 base and the J gene lost 7 bases, with 7 bases spanning the gap. The length of the CDR3 is 12 residues.

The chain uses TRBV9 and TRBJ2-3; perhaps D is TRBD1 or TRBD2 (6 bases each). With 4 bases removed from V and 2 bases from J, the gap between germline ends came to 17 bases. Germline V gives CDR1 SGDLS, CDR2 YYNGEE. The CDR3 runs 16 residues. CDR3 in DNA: TGTGCCAGCAGCCTGCGGATGGGGGGCGACACAGATACGCAGTATTTT. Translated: CASSLRMGGDTDTQYF.

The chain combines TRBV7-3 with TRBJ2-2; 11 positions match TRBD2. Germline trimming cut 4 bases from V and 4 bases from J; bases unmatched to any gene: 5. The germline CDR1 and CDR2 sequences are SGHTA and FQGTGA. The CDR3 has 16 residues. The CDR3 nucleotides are TGTGCCAGCAGCTCCCTCGGGACTAGCGGCACCGGGGAGCTGTTTTTT. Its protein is CASSSLGTSGTGELFF.

The CDR3 protein is CASSLDVLAGVYF. As DNA, the CDR3 is TGTGCCAGCAGCTTAGATGTACTAGCGGGAGTGTACTTC. V and J are TRBV7-2 and TRBJ2-7, with 11 bases fitting TRBD2. Germline V lookup: CDR1 SGHTA, CDR2 FQGNSA. The J segment lost 12 bases and the V segment lost 1 base, leaving 5 bases of the junction unmatched. The CDR3 is 13 amino acids.

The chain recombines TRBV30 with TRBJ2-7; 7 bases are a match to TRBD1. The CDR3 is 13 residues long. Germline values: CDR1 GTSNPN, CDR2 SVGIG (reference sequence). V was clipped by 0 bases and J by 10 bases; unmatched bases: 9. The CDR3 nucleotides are TGTGCCTGGAGTGTACAGGGGACGCTAGATCAGTACTTC. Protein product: CAWSVQGTLDQYF.

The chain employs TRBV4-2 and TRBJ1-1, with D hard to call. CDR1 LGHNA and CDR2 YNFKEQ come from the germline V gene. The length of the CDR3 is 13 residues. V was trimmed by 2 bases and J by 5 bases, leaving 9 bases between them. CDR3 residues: CASSQRVGTEAFF. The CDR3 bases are TGTGCCAGCAGCCAAAGGGTGGGGACTGAAGCTTTCTTT.

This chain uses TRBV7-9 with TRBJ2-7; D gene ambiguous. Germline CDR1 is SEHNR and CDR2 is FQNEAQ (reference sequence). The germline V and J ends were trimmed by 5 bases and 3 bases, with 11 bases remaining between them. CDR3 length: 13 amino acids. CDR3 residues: CASSADPRYEQYF. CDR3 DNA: TGTGCCAGCAGCGCAGACCCCCGCTACGAGCAGTACTTC.

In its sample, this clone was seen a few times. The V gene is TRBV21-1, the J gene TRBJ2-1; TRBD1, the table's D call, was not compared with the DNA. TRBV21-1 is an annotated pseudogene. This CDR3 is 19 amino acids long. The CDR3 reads CASSKLQGFDQRSYNEQFF. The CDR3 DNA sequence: TGTGCCAGCAGCAAATTACAGGGTTTCGACCAACGCTCCTACAATGAGCAGTTCTTC.

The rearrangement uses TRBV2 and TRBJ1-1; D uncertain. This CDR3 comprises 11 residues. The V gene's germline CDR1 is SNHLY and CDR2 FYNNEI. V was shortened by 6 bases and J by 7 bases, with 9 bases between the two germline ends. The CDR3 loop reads CASRVESEAFF. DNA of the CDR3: TGTGCCAGCAGGGTGGAAAGTGAAGCTTTCTTT.

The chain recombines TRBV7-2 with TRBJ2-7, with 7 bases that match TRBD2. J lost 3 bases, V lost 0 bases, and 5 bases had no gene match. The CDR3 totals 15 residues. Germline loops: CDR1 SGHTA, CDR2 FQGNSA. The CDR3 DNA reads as TGTGCCAGCAGCTTAGCCGGGACTACCGACTACGAGCAGTACTTC. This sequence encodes CASSLAGTTDYEQYF.

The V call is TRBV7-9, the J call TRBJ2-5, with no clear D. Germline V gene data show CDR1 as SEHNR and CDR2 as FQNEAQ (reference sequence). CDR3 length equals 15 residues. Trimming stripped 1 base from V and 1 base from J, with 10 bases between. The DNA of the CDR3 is TGTGCCAGCAGCTTAGTCGGGCCACTCCAAGAGACCCAGTACTTC. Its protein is CASSLVGPLQETQYF. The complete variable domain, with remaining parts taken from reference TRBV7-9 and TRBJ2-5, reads DTGVSQNPRHKITKRGQNVTFRCDPISEHNRLYWYRQTLGQGPEFLTYFQNEAQLEKSRLLSDRFSAERPKGSFSTLEIQRTEQGDSAMYLCASSLVGPLQETQYFGPGTRLLVL.

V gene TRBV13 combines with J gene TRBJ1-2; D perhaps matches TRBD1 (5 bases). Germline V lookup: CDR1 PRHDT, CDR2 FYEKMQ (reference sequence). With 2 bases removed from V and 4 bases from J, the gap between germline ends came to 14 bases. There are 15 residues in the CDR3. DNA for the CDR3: TGTGCCAGCAGCTTACAGGGTTTTCCCCTCTATGGCTACACCTTC. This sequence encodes CASSLQGFPLYGYTF.

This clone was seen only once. The CDR3 is CASSIAGVSEQFF. The CDR3 DNA follows: TGTGCCAGTAGTATAGCGGGAGTCAGTGAGCAGTTCTTC. This chain joins TRBV19 and TRBJ2-1, with D possibly matching TRBD2 (6 bases). V dropped 1 base and J dropped 9 bases, with 10 bases sitting between them. The CDR3 spans 13 residues. The germline gives CDR1 LNHDA, CDR2 SQIVND (reference sequence).

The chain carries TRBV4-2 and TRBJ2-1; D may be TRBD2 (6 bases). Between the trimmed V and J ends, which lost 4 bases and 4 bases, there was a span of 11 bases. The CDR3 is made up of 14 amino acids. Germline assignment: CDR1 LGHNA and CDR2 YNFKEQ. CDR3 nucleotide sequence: TGTGCCAGCAGCCCCGGGACTTCTTACAATGAGCAGTTCTTC. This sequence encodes CASSPGTSYNEQFF.

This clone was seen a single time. CDR3 protein: CASSIGTSGYNEQFF. CDR3 nucleotide sequence: TGTGCCAGTAGTATCGGGACTAGCGGCTACAATGAGCAGTTCTTC. The V call is TRBV19, the J call TRBJ2-1; 11 bases are shared with TRBD2. This CDR3 region has 15 residues. The J segment lost 3 bases and the V segment lost 3 bases, leaving 1 base of the junction unmatched. CDR1 LNHDA and CDR2 SQIVND come from the germline V gene (reference sequence).

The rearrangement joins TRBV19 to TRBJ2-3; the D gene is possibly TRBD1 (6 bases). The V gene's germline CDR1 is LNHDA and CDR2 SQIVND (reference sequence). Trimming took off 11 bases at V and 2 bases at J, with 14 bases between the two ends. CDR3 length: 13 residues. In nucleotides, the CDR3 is TGTGCCTGCAGCGACAGGTACACAGATACGCAGTATTTT. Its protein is CACSDRYTDTQYF.

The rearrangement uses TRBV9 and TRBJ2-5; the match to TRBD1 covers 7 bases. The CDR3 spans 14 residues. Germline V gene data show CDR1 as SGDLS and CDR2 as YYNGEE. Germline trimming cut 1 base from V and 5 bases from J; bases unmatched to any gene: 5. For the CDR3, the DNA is TGTGCCAGCAGCGTACTAGGGGGCCGCGAGACCCAGTACTTC. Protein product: CASSVLGGRETQYF. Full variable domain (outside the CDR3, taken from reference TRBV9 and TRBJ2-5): DSGVTQTPKHLITATGQRVTLRCSPRSGDLSVYWYQQSLDQGLQFLIQYYNGEERAKGNILERFSAQQFPDLHSELNLSSLELGDSALYFCASSVLGGRETQYFGPGTRLLVL.

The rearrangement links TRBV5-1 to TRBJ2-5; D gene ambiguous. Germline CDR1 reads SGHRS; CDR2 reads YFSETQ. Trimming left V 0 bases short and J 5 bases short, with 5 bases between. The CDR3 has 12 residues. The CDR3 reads CASSLGVETQYF. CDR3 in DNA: TGCGCCAGCAGCTTGGGAGTGGAGACCCAGTACTTC.